These 32 T cell receptor beta chains came from one sample sequenced in a study of T cell clusters in autoimmune cytopenias. Tens of thousands of genome equivalents of blood DNA were amplified for TRB. TRB rearrangements were amplified by touch-down multiplex PCR with mixed TRB-A/B primers. TCRdb re-called the multiplex PCR reads and shows each CDR3 protein once, DNA omitted. Its table records about 7,000 distinct CDR3 sequences. The same specimen was also included in a second study, on T cell repertoires in aging, cancer and after chemotherapy.

Sequenced material: peripheral blood. All receptors come from a human donor in good health.

The chain joins TRBV7-9 to TRBJ2-1. Germline V CDR1 and CDR2: SEHNR, FQNEAQ (reference sequence). The CDR3 sequence is 12 residues long. The chain's CDR3 is CASSFSVNEQFF.

Frequency places this clonotype as medium-sized (0.01 to 0.1%). V is TRBV27 and J is TRBJ1-1; there is no DNA to check the TCRdb D call of TRBD1. Germline V gene sequence: CDR1 MNHEY, CDR2 SMNVEV (reference sequence). CDR3 size: 12 residues. CDR3 in amino acids: CASSYGQGTAFF.

The chain has TRBV6-2 or TRBV6-3 and TRBJ1-2. There are 12 residues in the CDR3. Germline V gene lookup returns CDR1 MNHEY and CDR2 SVGEGT. CDR3 sequence reads: CASIGQTDVYTF.

This clonotype ranks as large in terms of frequency. V gene TRBV18 combines with J gene TRBJ1-1; TCRdb's D call of TRBD1 is untestable without DNA. The germline V gene has CDR1 KGHSH and CDR2 LQKENI. This CDR3 region has 15 residues. The CDR3 spells CASSPVGLGNTEAFF. The full variable domain, in which reference TRBV18 and TRBJ1-1 provide the parts outside the CDR3, is NAGVMQNPRHLVRRRGQEARLRCSPMKGHSHVYWYRQLPEEGLKFMVYLQKENIIDESGMPKERFSAEFPKEGPSILRIQQVVRGDSAAYFCASSPVGLGNTEAFFGQGTRLTVV.

This clonotype shows up as medium-sized by frequency. This chain joins TRBV6-1 and TRBJ2-2; absent DNA, TCRdb's TRBD2 call cannot be checked. Germline values: CDR1 MNHNS, CDR2 SASEGT. The CDR3 is 13 residues long. CDR3 in amino acids: CASSEGPAGELFF.

This clonotype is identified as medium-sized from frequency. This chain connects TRBV27 to TRBJ1-6. In germline, CDR1 is MNHEY, CDR2 SMNVEV (reference sequence). The CDR3 totals 15 residues. CDR3 protein: CASSPPGGVNSPLHF.

Judged by frequency, this clonotype is medium-sized (0.01 to 0.1%). V gene TRBV12-3 or TRBV12-4 combines with J gene TRBJ2-2; TCRdb proposes TRBD1, but this gene call is untestable without DNA. CDR3 length equals 15 residues. The CDR3 reads CASSFRQSSTGELFF.

The rearrangement links TRBV12-3 or TRBV12-4 to TRBJ1-6. This CDR3 has 16 amino acids. The CDR3 sequence is CASSLGWEGYNSPLHF.

This clonotype is medium-sized (0.01 to 0.1%) by frequency. The rearrangement links TRBV19 to TRBJ1-2. Germline CDR1 is LNHDA and CDR2 is SQIVND (reference sequence). This CDR3 spans 14 amino acids. This CDR3 reads CASRAVLRDYGYTF.

In terms of frequency, this clonotype is medium-sized. The chain combines TRBV27 with TRBJ2-2; no DNA is available, so the TRBD1 call from TCRdb remains unchecked. CDR1 and CDR2 from the germline V gene are MNHEY and SMNVEV (reference sequence). There are 18 residues in the CDR3. CDR3: CASSYKRARDRGAGELFF.

The J gene is TRBJ2-5, the V gene TRBV20-1; TCRdb's assignment of TRBD1 cannot be checked, as there is no DNA. The germline CDR1 and CDR2 sequences are DFQATT and SNEGSKA (reference sequence). The CDR3 length is 14 residues. CDR3 sequence reads: CSARGGNRGETQYF.

The chain employs TRBV20-1 and TRBJ2-1; TCRdb's D gene call, TRBD2, goes unchecked for lack of DNA. This CDR3 contains 15 residues. Looked up from germline, CDR1 is DFQATT and CDR2 is SNEGSKA (reference sequence). CDR3 sequence: CSGISGPNSYNEQFF.

This clonotype shows up as medium-sized by frequency. The chain is built from TRBV19 and TRBJ1-2. Germline-derived CDR1 and CDR2 are LNHDA and SQIVND (reference sequence). The CDR3 loop spans 13 amino acids. CDR3 region: CASSVDGRYGYTF.

By frequency, this clonotype registers medium-sized. The V and J genes are TRBV27 and TRBJ2-7; TCRdb gives TRBD2 as the D gene, but with no DNA this cannot be confirmed. The CDR3 runs 16 residues. Germline CDR1 is MNHEY and CDR2 is SMNVEV (reference sequence). The CDR3 region is CASSSPISGGASEQYF.

The chain has TRBV30 and TRBJ2-7. The germline CDR1 and CDR2 sequences are GTSNPN and SVGIG (reference sequence). The CDR3 is 11 residues long. CDR3: CAWRWKNEQYF. Full variable domain (missing parts from reference TRBV30 and TRBJ2-7): SQTIHQWPATLVQPVGSPLSLECTVEGTSNPNLYWYRQAAGRGLQLLFYSVGIGQISSEVPQNLSASRPQDRQFILSSKKLLLSDSGFYLCAWRWKNEQYFGPGTRLTVT.

By frequency, this clonotype is medium-sized. The rearrangement joins TRBV29-1 to TRBJ1-2; TCRdb proposes TRBD1, but this gene call is untestable without DNA. CDR3 length: 13 residues. The germline CDR1 and CDR2 sequences are SQVTM and ANQGSEA. The CDR3 region is CSVGHSGGNGYTF.

This clonotype is identified as medium-sized from frequency. The V and J genes are TRBV19 and TRBJ2-1; TCRdb picks TRBD2, but there is no DNA to check that call. Germline-derived CDR1 and CDR2 are LNHDA and SQIVND (reference sequence). This CDR3 is built from 14 residues. CDR3 region: CASSLAGRINEQFF.

Its frequency marks this clonotype as medium-sized. The chain is built from TRBV6-5 and TRBJ2-5; the TRBD1 assignment by TCRdb is unverifiable without DNA. Germline-derived CDR1 and CDR2 are MNHEY and SVGAGI. The CDR3 contains 14 residues. CDR3 sequence: CASKGWTGRETQYF.

This chain links TRBV7-2 with TRBJ1-5; the TCRdb D gene call, TRBD1, has no DNA to confirm it. The CDR3 extends over 12 amino acids. Germline V lookup: CDR1 SGHTA, CDR2 FQGNSA. The CDR3 loop reads CASRGAGQPQHF.

The rearrangement joins TRBV28 to TRBJ2-7; checking the TCRdb D call of TRBD2 is not possible without DNA. CDR3 length equals 16 residues. The germline V gene has CDR1 MDHEN and CDR2 SYDVKM. The chain's CDR3 is CASSSPGASGIYEQYF.

This clonotype ranks as medium-sized in terms of frequency. The rearrangement joins TRBV12-3 or TRBV12-4 to TRBJ2-5; the TRBD1 assignment by TCRdb is unverifiable without DNA. The CDR3 length is 12 residues. The CDR3 spells CASRLGGGDQYF.

Its frequency marks this clonotype as medium-sized. J is TRBJ2-6 and V is TRBV27. Germline-derived CDR1 and CDR2 are MNHEY and SMNVEV (reference sequence). CDR3 size: 18 residues. The CDR3 loop reads CASSLSTGIISGANVLTF.

This clonotype is labeled medium-sized (0.01 to 0.1%) based on frequency. The genes are TRBV12-3 or TRBV12-4 and TRBJ2-3; checking the TCRdb D call of TRBD1 is not possible without DNA. This CDR3 contains 16 residues. CDR3 sequence reads: CASSPTTGIGTDTQYF.

This clonotype shows up as medium-sized by frequency. The V gene is TRBV6-5, the J gene TRBJ1-4; TCRdb proposes TRBD1, but this gene call is untestable without DNA. The CDR3 spans 15 residues. Germline CDR1 and CDR2: MNHEY and SVGAGI. The CDR3 sequence is CASSNTGQANEKLFF.

Measured by frequency, this clonotype is medium-sized. This chain uses TRBV6-2 or TRBV6-3 with TRBJ2-7; TCRdb's D gene call, TRBD1, goes unchecked for lack of DNA. The V gene's germline CDR1 is MNHEY and CDR2 SVGEGT. The CDR3 is made up of 13 amino acids. CDR3 in amino acids: CASSHRQGDEQYF.

This rearrangement joins TRBV28 to TRBJ2-6; TCRdb gives TRBD1 as the D gene, but with no DNA this cannot be confirmed. CDR3 length: 16 amino acids. CDR1 MDHEN and CDR2 SYDVKM come from the germline V gene. CDR3 loop: CASSPLTGSGANVLTF. Full variable domain (outside the CDR3, taken from reference TRBV28 and TRBJ2-6): DVKVTQSSRYLVKRTGEKVFLECVQDMDHENMFWYRQDPGLGLRLIYFSYDVKMKEKGDIPEGYSVSREKKERFSLILESASTNQTSMYLCASSPLTGSGANVLTFGAGSRLTVL.

J is TRBJ1-2 and V is TRBV28. Germline V gene data show CDR1 as MDHEN and CDR2 as SYDVKM. CDR3 length equals 14 residues. CDR3 residues: CASSLVPADSGYTF.

In terms of frequency, this clonotype is medium-sized. The rearrangement uses TRBV19 and TRBJ2-1. CDR3 size: 12 residues. From germline, CDR1 is LNHDA and CDR2 SQIVND (reference sequence). The CDR3 region is CASGFSYNEQFF. Drawing the rest from reference TRBV19 and TRBJ2-1, the complete variable domain is DGGITQSPKYLFRKEGQNVTLSCEQNLNHDAMYWYRQDPGQGLRLIYYSQIVNDFQKGDIAEGYSVSREKKESFPLTVTSAQKNPTAFYLCASGFSYNEQFFGPGTRLTVL.

V and J are TRBV19 and TRBJ2-4; the D call from TCRdb, TRBD1, cannot be confirmed without DNA. Looked up from germline, CDR1 is LNHDA and CDR2 is SQIVND (reference sequence). The CDR3 spans 15 residues. The CDR3 loop is CQTGTACWAKNIQYF. Using reference TRBV19 and TRBJ2-4 for the parts outside the CDR3, the full variable domain is DGGITQSPKYLFRKEGQNVTLSCEQNLNHDAMYWYRQDPGQGLRLIYYSQIVNDFQKGDIAEGYSVSREKKESFPLTVTSAQKNPTAFYLCQTGTACWAKNIQYFGAGTRLSVL.

This clonotype is medium-sized by frequency. The chain joins TRBV19 to TRBJ2-1. In germline, CDR1 is LNHDA, CDR2 SQIVND (reference sequence). This CDR3 has 15 residues. CDR3 residues: CASSIEAGSYNEQFF. Full variable domain (rest looked up from reference TRBV19 and TRBJ2-1): DGGITQSPKYLFRKEGQNVTLSCEQNLNHDAMYWYRQDPGQGLRLIYYSQIVNDFQKGDIAEGYSVSREKKESFPLTVTSAQKNPTAFYLCASSIEAGSYNEQFFGPGTRLTVL.

J is TRBJ2-3 and V is TRBV5-1. CDR3 length equals 16 residues. Looked up from germline, CDR1 is SGHRS and CDR2 is YFSETQ. CDR3 in amino acids: CASSLVTPRPPDTQYF. The whole variable domain, filled in from reference TRBV5-1 and TRBJ2-3, reads KAGVTQTPRYLIKTRGQQVTLSCSPISGHRSVSWYQQTPGQGLQFLFEYFSETQRNKGNFPGRFSGRQFSNSRSEMNVSTLELGDSALYLCASSLVTPRPPDTQYFGPGTRLTVL.

Its frequency marks this clonotype as medium-sized (0.01 to 0.1%). The J gene is TRBJ2-7, the V gene TRBV18; the TCRdb D gene call, TRBD1, has no DNA to confirm it. The CDR3 is made up of 14 amino acids. The germline V gene encodes CDR1 KGHSH and CDR2 LQKENI. The CDR3: CASSPSGTAYEQYF.